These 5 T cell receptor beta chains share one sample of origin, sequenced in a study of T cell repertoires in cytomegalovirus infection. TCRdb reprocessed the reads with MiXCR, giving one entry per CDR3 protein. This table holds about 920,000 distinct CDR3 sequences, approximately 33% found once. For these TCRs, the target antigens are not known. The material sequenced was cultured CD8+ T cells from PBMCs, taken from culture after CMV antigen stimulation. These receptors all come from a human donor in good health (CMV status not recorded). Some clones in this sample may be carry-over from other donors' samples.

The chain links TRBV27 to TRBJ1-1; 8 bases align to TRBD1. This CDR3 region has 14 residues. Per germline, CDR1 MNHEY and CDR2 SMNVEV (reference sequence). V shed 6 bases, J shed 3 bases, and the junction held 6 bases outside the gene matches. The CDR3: CASSPGQGYTEAFF. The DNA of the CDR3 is TGTGCCAGCAGCCCCGGACAGGGCTACACTGAAGCTTTCTTT.

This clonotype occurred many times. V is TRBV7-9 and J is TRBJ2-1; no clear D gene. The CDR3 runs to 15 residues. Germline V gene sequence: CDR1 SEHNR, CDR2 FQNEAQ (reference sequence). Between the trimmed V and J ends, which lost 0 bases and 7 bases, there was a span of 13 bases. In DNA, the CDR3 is TGTGCCAGCAGCTTAGCGGCCGTCAATGGGAATGAGCAGTTCTTC. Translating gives CASSLAAVNGNEQFF.

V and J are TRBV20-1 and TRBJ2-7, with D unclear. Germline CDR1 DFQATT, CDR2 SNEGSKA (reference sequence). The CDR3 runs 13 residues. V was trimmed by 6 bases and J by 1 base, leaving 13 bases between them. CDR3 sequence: CSANSLESYEQYF. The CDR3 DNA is TGCAGTGCAAACTCGCTAGAGTCCTACGAGCAGTACTTC.

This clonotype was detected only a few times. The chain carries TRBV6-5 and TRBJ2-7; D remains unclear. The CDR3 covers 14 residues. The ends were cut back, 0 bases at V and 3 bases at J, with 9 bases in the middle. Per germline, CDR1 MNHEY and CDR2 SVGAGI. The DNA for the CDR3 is TGTGCCAGCAGTTACTCGAGATGGGACTACGAGCAGTACTTC. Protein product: CASSYSRWDYEQYF.

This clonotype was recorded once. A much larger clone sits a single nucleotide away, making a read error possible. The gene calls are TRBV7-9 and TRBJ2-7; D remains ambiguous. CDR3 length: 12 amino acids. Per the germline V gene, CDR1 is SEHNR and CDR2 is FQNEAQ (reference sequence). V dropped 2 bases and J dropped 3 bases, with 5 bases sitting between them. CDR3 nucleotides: TGTGCCAGCAGCTTATCGTGCTACGAGCAGTACTTC. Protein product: CASSLSCYEQYF.